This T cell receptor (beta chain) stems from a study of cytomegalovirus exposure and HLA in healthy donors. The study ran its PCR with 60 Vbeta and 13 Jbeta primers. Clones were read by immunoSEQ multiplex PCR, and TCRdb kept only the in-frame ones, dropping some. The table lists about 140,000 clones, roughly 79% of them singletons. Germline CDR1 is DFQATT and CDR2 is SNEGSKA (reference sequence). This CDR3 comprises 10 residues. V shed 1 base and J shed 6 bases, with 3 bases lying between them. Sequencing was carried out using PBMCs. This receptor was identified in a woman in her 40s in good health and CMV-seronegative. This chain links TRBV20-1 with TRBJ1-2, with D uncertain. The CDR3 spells CSARANGYTF. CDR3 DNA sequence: TGCAGTGCTAGAGCCAATGGCTACACCTTC.